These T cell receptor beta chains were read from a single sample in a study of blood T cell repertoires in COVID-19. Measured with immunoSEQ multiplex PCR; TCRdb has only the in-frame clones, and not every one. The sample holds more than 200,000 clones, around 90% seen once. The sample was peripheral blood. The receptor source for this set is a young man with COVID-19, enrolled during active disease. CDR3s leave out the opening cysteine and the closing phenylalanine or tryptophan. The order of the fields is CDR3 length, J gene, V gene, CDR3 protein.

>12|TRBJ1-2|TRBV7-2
ASRGGRGGFGYT
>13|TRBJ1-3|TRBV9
ASSRVGGTTNTIY
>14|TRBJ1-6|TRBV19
ASSISGTGYNSPLH
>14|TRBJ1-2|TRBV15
ATSSPEGTGDYGYT
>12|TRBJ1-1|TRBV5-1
ASSLGHRNAEAF
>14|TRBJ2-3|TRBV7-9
ASRPRLAGVEDTQY
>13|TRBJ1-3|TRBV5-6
ASSLGQNSRNTIY
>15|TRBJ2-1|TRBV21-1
ASSKSRSGGIYNEQF
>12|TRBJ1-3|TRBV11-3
ASSLGGSGNTIY
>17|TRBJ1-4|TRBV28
ASRSLLIRQGPGNEKLF
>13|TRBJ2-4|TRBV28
ASNRQGASKNIQY
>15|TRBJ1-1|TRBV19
ASNPPRQGAHGTEAF
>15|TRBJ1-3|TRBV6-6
ASSPSPHSVSGNTIY
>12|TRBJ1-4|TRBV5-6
ASSYYSTNEKLF
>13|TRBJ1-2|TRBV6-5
ASSYAVGARYGYT
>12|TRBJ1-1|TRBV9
ASSVTAQNTEAF
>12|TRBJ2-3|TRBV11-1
ASSRQGAGDTQY
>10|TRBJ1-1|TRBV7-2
ASSLLRTEAF
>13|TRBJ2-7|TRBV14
ASSRPGTGTYEQY
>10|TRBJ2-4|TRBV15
ATSAGLNIQY
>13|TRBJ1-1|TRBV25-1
ASSPSTGGRTEAF
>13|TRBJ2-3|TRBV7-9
ASSLRLDPGDTQY
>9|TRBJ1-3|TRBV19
ASTEKRTIY
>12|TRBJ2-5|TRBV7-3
ASSPRQKEETQY
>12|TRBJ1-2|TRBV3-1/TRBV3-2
ASSPRDRVRGYT
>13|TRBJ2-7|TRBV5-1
ASSLSGQGVTEQY
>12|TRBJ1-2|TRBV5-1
ASSTMTGDYGYT
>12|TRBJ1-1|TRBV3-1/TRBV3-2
ASSRTQGYTEAF